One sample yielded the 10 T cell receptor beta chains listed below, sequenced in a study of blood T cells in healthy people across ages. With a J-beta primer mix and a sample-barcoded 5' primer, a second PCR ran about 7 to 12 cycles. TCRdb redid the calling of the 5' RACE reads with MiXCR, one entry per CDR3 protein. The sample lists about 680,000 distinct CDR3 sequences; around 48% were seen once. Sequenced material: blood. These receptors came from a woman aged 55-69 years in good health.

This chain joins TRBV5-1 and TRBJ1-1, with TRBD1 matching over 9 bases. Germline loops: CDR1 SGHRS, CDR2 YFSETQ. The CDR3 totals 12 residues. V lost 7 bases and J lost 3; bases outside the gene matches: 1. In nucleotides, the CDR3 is TGCGCCAGCCGGACAGGGGACACTGAAGCTTTCTTT. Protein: CASRTGDTEAFF.

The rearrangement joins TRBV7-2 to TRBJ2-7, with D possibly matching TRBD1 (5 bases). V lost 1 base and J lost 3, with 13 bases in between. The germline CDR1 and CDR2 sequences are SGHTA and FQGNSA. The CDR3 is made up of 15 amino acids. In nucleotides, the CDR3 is TGTGCCAGCAGCTTAGGGGGCACCACGGACTACGAGCAGTACTTC. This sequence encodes CASSLGGTTDYEQYF.

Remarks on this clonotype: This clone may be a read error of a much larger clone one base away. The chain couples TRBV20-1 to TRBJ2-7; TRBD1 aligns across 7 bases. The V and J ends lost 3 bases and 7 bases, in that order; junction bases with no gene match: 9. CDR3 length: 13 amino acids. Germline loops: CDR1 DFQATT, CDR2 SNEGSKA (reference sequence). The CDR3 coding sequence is TGCAGTGCTAGGAGGGGACAGTACAATGAGCAGTACTTC. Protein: CSARRGQYNEQYF.

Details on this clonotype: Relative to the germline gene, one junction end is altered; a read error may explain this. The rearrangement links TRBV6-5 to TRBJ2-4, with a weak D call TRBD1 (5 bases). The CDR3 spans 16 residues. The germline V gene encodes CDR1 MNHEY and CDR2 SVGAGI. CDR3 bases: TGTACCAGCAGTTACTCCCCTTTGTTAGGGGAAAACATTCAGTACTTC. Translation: CTSSYSPLLGENIQYF.

In nucleotides, the CDR3 is TGCAGTGCTAGGGGACTAGCGGGAGCTGGGGACAATGAGCAGTTCTTC. Encoded protein: CSARGLAGAGDNEQFF. V usage is TRBV20-1 and J usage is TRBJ2-1; 14 bases align to TRBD2. The trim removed 3 bases at V and 5 bases at J, leaving 6 bases unmatched. The germline V gene encodes CDR1 DFQATT and CDR2 SNEGSKA (reference sequence). The CDR3 contains 16 residues.

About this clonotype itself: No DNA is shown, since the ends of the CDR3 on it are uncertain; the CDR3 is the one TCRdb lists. CDR3 in amino acids: CACSVERLAGGDEQFF. This sequence joins TRBV9 and TRBJ2-1; the table's D gene call, TRBD2, was not cross checked with the DNA. The CDR3 is 16 residues long, ends included. Germline CDR1 and CDR2: SGDLS and YYNGEE.

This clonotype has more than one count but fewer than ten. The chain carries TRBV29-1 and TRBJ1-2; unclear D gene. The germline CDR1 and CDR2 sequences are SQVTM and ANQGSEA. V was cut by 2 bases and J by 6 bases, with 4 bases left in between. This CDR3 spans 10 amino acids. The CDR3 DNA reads TGCAGCGTTGAAAATCATGGCTACACCTTC. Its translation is CSVENHGYTF.

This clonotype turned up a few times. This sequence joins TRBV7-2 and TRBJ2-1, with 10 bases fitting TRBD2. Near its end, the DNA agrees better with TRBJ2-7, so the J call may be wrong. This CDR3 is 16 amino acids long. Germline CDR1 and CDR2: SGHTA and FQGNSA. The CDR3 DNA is TGTGCCAGCAGCTTAAGCGGGACTAGCGAGAACAATGAGCAGTACTTC. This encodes CASSLSGTSENNEQYF.

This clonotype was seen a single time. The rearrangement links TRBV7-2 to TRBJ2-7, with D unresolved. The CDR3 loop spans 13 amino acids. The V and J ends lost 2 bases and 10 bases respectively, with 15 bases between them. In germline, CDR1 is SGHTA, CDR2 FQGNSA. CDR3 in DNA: TGTGCCAGCAGCTTACTGCGGTTAACGGCCCAGTACTTC. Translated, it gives CASSLLRLTAQYF.

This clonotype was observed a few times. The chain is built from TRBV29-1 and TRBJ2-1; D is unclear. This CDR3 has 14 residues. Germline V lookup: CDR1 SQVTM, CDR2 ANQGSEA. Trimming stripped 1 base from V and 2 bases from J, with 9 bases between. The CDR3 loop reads CSVEGGKTYNEQFF. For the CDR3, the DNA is TGCAGCGTTGAAGGTGGGAAAACCTACAATGAGCAGTTCTTC.